These 30 T cell receptor beta chains came from one sample sequenced in a study of blood T cell repertoires in COVID-19. Method: immunoSEQ multiplex PCR; TCRdb's copy keeps in-frame clones and lacks some. Seen here are some 50,000 clones, around nine tenths observed once, and the top ten hold about 3%. Sequenced material: peripheral blood. These receptors came from a human donor in a cohort sampled during active COVID-19.

The rearrangement joins TRBV4-3 to TRBJ2-7, with D perhaps matching TRBD1 (6 bases). Germline CDR1 LGHNA, CDR2 YSLEER. V lost 4 bases and J 3 bases, leaving 13 bases between the germline ends. The CDR3 runs 14 residues. CDR3 nucleotide sequence: TGCGCCAGCAGCCTGGGGGCAGGTGTCTACGAGCAGTACTTC. Translating it yields CASSLGAGVYEQYF.

The chain uses TRBV6-5 and TRBJ1-1; 9 bases fit TRBD1. Trimming took 6 bases from V and 5 from J; bases not matched to a gene: 10. Looked up from germline, CDR1 is MNHEY and CDR2 is SVGAGI. The CDR3 runs 15 residues. The CDR3 DNA is TGTGCCAGCAGAGCTCTACAGGGGGCGGGTACTGAAGCTTTCTTT. This sequence encodes CASRALQGAGTEAFF.

This chain joins TRBV4-2 and TRBJ2-4; 10 bases are shared with TRBD2. J lost 7 bases, V lost 1 base, and 10 bases had no gene match. CDR3 length: 17 amino acids. Germline V gives CDR1 LGHNA, CDR2 YNFKEQ. In DNA, the CDR3 is TGTGCCAGCAGCCAAGGACTAGCGGGCACCCCCCCCAACATTCAGTACTTC. It codes for CASSQGLAGTPPNIQYF.

With regard to this clone: The same CDR3 can be traced to other DNA sequences in this sample. The chain employs TRBV18 and TRBJ1-2; TRBD1 aligns across 9 bases. This CDR3 region has 14 residues. Germline V gives CDR1 KGHSH, CDR2 LQKENI. The trim removed 6 bases at V and 4 bases at J, leaving 6 bases unmatched. CDR3 nucleotides: TGTGCCAGCTCGCCCGGACAGGGGCTCTATGGCTACACCTTC. As protein: CASSPGQGLYGYTF.

J is TRBJ2-7 and V is TRBV10-3, with 9 bases matching TRBD1. Unmatched junction bases numbered 5, after V lost 6 bases and J lost 2 bases. The CDR3 runs to 14 residues. Germline-derived CDR1 and CDR2 are ENHRY and SYGVKD. As DNA, the CDR3 is TGTGCCATCAGCTCCGGGACAGGGCCCTACGAGCAGTACTTC. Its protein is CAISSGTGPYEQYF.

The chain combines TRBV7-2 with TRBJ1-1; the D gene is possibly TRBD1 (5 bases). The germline CDR1 and CDR2 sequences are SGHTA and FQGNSA. Trimming took 2 bases from V and 4 from J, leaving 11 bases between them. The CDR3 is made up of 14 amino acids. CDR3 loop: CASSLQGSATEAFF. The CDR3 coding sequence is TGTGCCAGCAGCTTACAGGGATCGGCCACTGAAGCTTTCTTT.

J is TRBJ1-4 and V is TRBV2; D call uncertain. Germline V gene sequence: CDR1 SNHLY, CDR2 FYNNEI. This CDR3 is built from 16 residues. Trimming took 8 bases from V and 1 from J, leaving 17 bases between them. The CDR3: CASGFPRGGTNEKLFF. The CDR3 DNA sequence: TGTGCCAGCGGTTTCCCCCGTGGAGGAACTAATGAAAAACTGTTTTTT.

This clone was detected once. The CDR3 sequence: CASSLGTIGEQFF. CDR3 sequence (DNA): TGTGCCAGCAGCTTAGGGACTATAGGCGAGCAGTTCTTC. This chain joins TRBV11-3 and TRBJ2-1; D is possibly TRBD2 (6 bases). The V end was cut by 1 base, the J end by 10 bases, with 11 bases between. CDR3 size: 13 residues. From germline, CDR1 is SGHNT and CDR2 YENEEA.

The chain is built from TRBV10-2 and TRBJ2-5, with a weak D call TRBD2 (7 bases). Trimming took 10 bases from V and 5 from J, leaving 20 bases between them. Germline V lookup: CDR1 WSHSY, CDR2 SAAADI. The CDR3 has 14 residues. CDR3: CATNLAGAYETQYF. Here the CDR3 DNA reads TGCGCCACCAATCTCGCGGGGGCCTATGAGACCCAGTACTTC.

This rearrangement joins TRBV12-5 to TRBJ2-1; 10 bases match TRBD2. The CDR3 is made up of 15 amino acids. The V segment lost 0 bases and the J segment 6 bases; nucleotides outside the gene matches: 2. Germline assignment: CDR1 LGHNT and CDR2 FRNRAP. DNA of the CDR3: TGTGCTAGTGGTTTGGTCCTAGCGGGAGCCAATGAGCAGTTCTTC. The encoded protein is CASGLVLAGANEQFF.

This clone was counted only a few times. The chain is built from TRBV9 and TRBJ1-6, with 7 nucleotides matching TRBD1. Germline V gene sequence: CDR1 SGDLS, CDR2 YYNGEE. J gave up 4 bases and V 3 bases, and 4 bases lay outside the gene matches. This CDR3 has 15 amino acids. The CDR3 DNA is TGTGCCAGCAGCGACCGACAGGGTTATAATTCACCCCTCCACTTT. Translated: CASSDRQGYNSPLHF.

In its sample, this clone was seen once. The J gene is TRBJ1-1, the V gene TRBV2, with a tentative D call TRBD1 (5 bases). The CDR3 consists of 14 residues. The germline V and J ends were trimmed by 8 bases and 1 base, with 14 bases remaining between them. CDR1 is SNHLY, CDR2 FYNNEI, per germline. The CDR3 loop is CASRYLTENTEAFF. The CDR3 DNA sequence: TGTGCCAGCCGGTATTTGACAGAGAACACTGAAGCTTTCTTT.

The chain is built from TRBV10-3 and TRBJ2-3; 8 nucleotides align to TRBD1. The CDR3 spans 13 residues. The germline V gene has CDR1 ENHRY and CDR2 SYGVKD. With V trimmed by 10 bases and J by 1 base, 4 bases remained unmatched. The CDR3 is CANSDRGTDTQYF. The CDR3 nucleotides are TGTGCCAACTCGGACAGGGGCACAGATACGCAGTATTTT.

V and J are TRBV5-6 and TRBJ2-7; 7 nucleotides align to TRBD1. J lost 3 bases, V lost 1 base, and 7 bases had no gene match. CDR1 is SGHDT and CDR2 is YYEEEE in the germline V gene. The CDR3 has 15 amino acids. The CDR3 DNA is TGTGCCAGCAGCTTGTTCGGGACAGAAGACTACGAGCAGTACTTC. The encoded protein is CASSLFGTEDYEQYF.

The chain carries TRBV7-8 and TRBJ1-1; D gene uncertain. The CDR3 totals 15 residues. Trimming removed 1 base from V and 1 base from J, with 10 bases in between. The V gene's germline CDR1 is SGHVS and CDR2 FQNEAQ. CDR3 sequence (DNA): TGTGCCAGCAGCTTAGATCGGTACCCGAACACTGAAGCTTTCTTT. This codes for CASSLDRYPNTEAFF. Variable domain in full (rest from reference TRBV7-8 and TRBJ1-1): GAGVSQSPRYKVAKRGQDVALRCDPISGHVSLFWYQQALGQGPEFLTYFQNEAQLDKSGLPSDRFFAERPEGSVSTLKIQRTQQEDSAVYLCASSLDRYPNTEAFFGQGTRLTVV.

This chain's CDR3 is CASSPLDRNEKLFF. DNA of the CDR3: TGTGCCAGCTCACCACTAGACAGAAATGAAAAACTGTTTTTT. This chain uses TRBV18 with TRBJ1-4; a possible D gene is TRBD1 (5 bases). The CDR3 is made up of 14 amino acids. The V end was cut by 1 base, the J end by 5 bases, with 8 bases between. In germline, CDR1 is KGHSH, CDR2 LQKENI.

This chain joins TRBV6-6 and TRBJ1-1; possibly TRBD1 for D (6 bases). Germline values: CDR1 MNHNY, CDR2 SVGAGI (reference sequence). The V end lost 6 bases, the J end lost 6 bases, and 11 bases lay between the germline ends. The CDR3 sequence is 12 residues long. The CDR3, as DNA: TGTGCCAGCAGACGACAGGAGGCTGAAGCTTTCTTT. The encoded protein is CASRRQEAEAFF.

The chain joins TRBV5-8 to TRBJ1-4, with D possibly TRBD1 on 6 matching bases. The CDR3 loop spans 14 amino acids. CDR1 SGHTS and CDR2 YDEGEE come from the germline V gene. V lost 2 bases, J lost 8 bases, and 13 bases lay in between. The CDR3 DNA reads TGTGCCAGCAGCTTCACTGGACAGTCAGAAAAACTGTTTTTT. This encodes CASSFTGQSEKLFF.

Here the CDR3 reads CASSRGRGYGANVLTF. The CDR3 DNA sequence: TGTGCCAGTAGCCGCGGGCGGGGTTATGGGGCCAACGTCCTGACTTTC. V and J are TRBV19 and TRBJ2-6; D possibly corresponds to TRBD2 (6 bases). The germline V gene encodes CDR1 LNHDA and CDR2 SQIVND (reference sequence). Trimming removed 6 bases from V and 3 bases from J, with 15 bases in between. There are 16 residues in the CDR3.

The chain is built from TRBV10-1 and TRBJ2-3, with 10 bases aligning to TRBD1. The CDR3 consists of 16 residues. Germline V CDR1 and CDR2: WNHNN, SYGVQD (reference sequence). V trimming: 3 bases; J trimming: 2 bases; junction bases outside the gene matches: 5. This CDR3 reads CASSDRDRGPTDTQYF. Here the CDR3 DNA reads TGCGCCAGCAGTGACCGGGACAGGGGACCCACAGATACGCAGTATTTT.

The V call is TRBV28, the J call TRBJ2-3; D may be TRBD1 (7 bases). CDR1 MDHEN and CDR2 SYDVKM come from the germline V gene. V was clipped by 3 bases and J by 4 bases, with 14 bases between them. CDR3 length equals 15 residues. CDR3 in amino acids: CASSFRTGGADTQYF. In DNA form, the CDR3 reads TGTGCCAGCAGTTTCCGGACAGGAGGGGCAGATACGCAGTATTTT.

V and J are TRBV5-1 and TRBJ2-3; D remains unclear. The germline V and J ends were trimmed by 6 bases and 2 bases, with 10 bases remaining between them. In germline, CDR1 is SGHRS, CDR2 YFSETQ. The CDR3 consists of 13 residues. CDR3 coding DNA: TGCGCCAGCAATAGCCCCCCCACAGATACGCAGTATTTT. Its protein product is CASNSPPTDTQYF.

The chain has TRBV2 and TRBJ2-1, with 7 bases aligning to TRBD2. This CDR3 comprises 15 residues. CDR1 SNHLY and CDR2 FYNNEI come from the germline V gene. V shed 1 base, J shed 7 bases, and the junction held 7 bases outside the gene matches. CDR3 DNA sequence: TGTGCCAGCAGTGAAGATGGGCGGGAGAGTAATGAGCAGTTCTTC. This codes for CASSEDGRESNEQFF. The complete variable domain, with remaining parts taken from reference TRBV2 and TRBJ2-1, reads EPEVTQTPSHQVTQMGQEVILRCVPISNHLYFYWYRQILGQKVEFLVSFYNNEISEKSEIFDDQFSVERPDGSNFTLKIRSTKLEDSAMYFCASSEDGRESNEQFFGPGTRLTVL.

The chain links TRBV15 to TRBJ2-7, with D possibly matching TRBD1 (6 bases). The CDR3 consists of 14 residues. V lost 0 bases, J lost 2 bases, and 8 bases lay in between. Germline loops: CDR1 LNHNV, CDR2 YYDKDF (reference sequence). The DNA of the CDR3 is TGTGCCACCAGCAGAGATGAGGGGGCCTACGAGCAGTACTTC. This codes for CATSRDEGAYEQYF.

The chain combines TRBV5-1 with TRBJ1-1, with D unclear. Looked up from germline, CDR1 is SGHRS and CDR2 is YFSETQ. The CDR3 is made up of 14 amino acids. V was pared by 0 bases and J by 1 base, with 7 bases between. The CDR3 reads CASSLERGNTEAFF. The CDR3 coding sequence is TGCGCCAGCAGCTTGGAGCGGGGGAACACTGAAGCTTTCTTT.

This chain uses TRBV9 with TRBJ1-5; D is unclear. The CDR3 sequence is 13 residues long. The germline V and J ends were trimmed by 0 bases and 3 bases, with 4 bases remaining between them. CDR1 and CDR2 from the germline V gene are SGDLS and YYNGEE. CDR3 region: CASSVDLNQPQHF. DNA of the CDR3: TGTGCCAGCAGCGTAGATCTCAATCAGCCCCAGCATTTT.

A few counts support this clone. V gene TRBV20-1 combines with J gene TRBJ2-7; TRBD1 is a possible D gene (6 bases). The CDR3 runs 12 residues. Looked up from germline, CDR1 is DFQATT and CDR2 is SNEGSKA (reference sequence). V was clipped by 3 bases and J by 6 bases, with 12 bases between them. The CDR3 DNA reads TGCAGTGCTAGTACCCTCAGGGGCGAGCAGTACTTC. Translating gives CSASTLRGEQYF.

The rearrangement joins TRBV9 to TRBJ2-3, with a weak D call TRBD2 (5 bases). Trimming shortened V by 3 bases and J by 7 bases, and 12 bases separated the two germline ends. Looked up from germline, CDR1 is SGDLS and CDR2 is YYNGEE. The CDR3 length is 13 residues. CDR3 coding DNA: TGTGCCAGCAGCGCGAACTTAGCGAATACGCAGTATTTT. Its protein is CASSANLANTQYF.

The CDR3 DNA sequence: TGTGCCAGTAGTCTTACAGGGGGCAGTGAGCCCCAGCATTTT. Protein: CASSLTGGSEPQHF. V and J are TRBV19 and TRBJ1-5; 9 nucleotides line up with TRBD1. Per germline, CDR1 LNHDA and CDR2 SQIVND (reference sequence). The CDR3 is 14 residues long. The V gene end was trimmed by 5 bases and the J gene end by 8 bases; junction bases not matched to a gene: 7.

In its sample, this clone was seen once. V is TRBV5-1 and J is TRBJ2-5; D gene uncertain. The ends were cut back, 1 base at V and 5 bases at J, with 3 bases in the middle. This CDR3 is built from 11 residues. Germline assignment: CDR1 SGHRS and CDR2 YFSETQ. CDR3 protein: CASSLSETQYF. The CDR3 DNA is TGCGCCAGCAGCTTGTCTGAGACCCAGTACTTC.